This paragraph reports one TCR beta chain. This clone was picked up one time. This receptor's antigen is unknown. No base quality information exists; no much larger clone differs at one position. TCRbeta CDR3 regions were amplified from genomic DNA by means of the immunoSEQ Assay, a bias-controlled multiplex PCR. From the authors' description of their analysis: The number of nucleated cells in each sample was estimated from the amplification of reference gene primers within the assay. To quantify the absolute abundance of each unique TCRbeta CDR3 rearrangement, sequence reads were collapsed and filtered. For each sample, productive Simpson clonality was calculated as the square root of Simpson's diversity index over productive rearrangements. Sourced from immuneACCESS, this table was stored by TCRdb with only in-frame sequences that have V and J called. A share of the clones is absent; for the studies checked, an unresolved V gene accounts for under half, and the remainder has no known explanation. V and J calls and clone size are as listed in that table; D and trimming were resolved from the DNA. The sample profile shows around 80,000 clones; roughly 80% of them were found once. Together, the top ten hold about 12% of the sample.

The data originate from a study of blood T cell repertoires in COVID-19 (dated by TCRdb to 2020 to 2021). Regarding the study in general: Collaborator samples came from the United States, Italy and Spain and covered acute and convalescent phases of COVID-19. The material from the prospective study consisted of cDNA or gDNA derived from T cells, B-cell-depleted T cells, or PBMCs. Deeply sampled blood TCRbeta repertoires from subjects exposed to, actively infected with, or recovered from COVID-19 were included in the dataset. The repertoires were made available in a free public database intended to serve as a resource for research on the immune response to SARS-CoV-2. The samples were drawn from two sources: the first 160 participants of the ongoing ImmuneRACE study, and over 1,000 subjects contributed by 6 global collaborators. Where HLA class I and class II types were available, the types were taken from metadata supplied by the sample provider, not from assay-based typing. A de-identified subject ID, COVID-19 status, age in years and sex were almost always included in the sample metadata. Results and caveats for the whole study, not just this receptor: How much clinical and demographic metadata was included differed by source and by participant, and the metadata was provided uncurated.

Measured from the cysteine to the phenylalanine, the CDR3 is 13 residues long. Kept here is only the CDR3 DNA, which spans 39 bases and is read in frame from base 1. For CDR1 and CDR2, the germline V gene (reference sequence) lists GTSNPN and SVGIG. The V end loses 1 base and the J end loses 7 bases, and a stretch of 11 bases separates them. Collaborating institutions collected whole blood in K2EDTA tubes following their own protocols. Collaborator samples were shipped for TCRbeta analysis as frozen whole blood, isolated PBMCs, or DNA extracted from either sample type. The sequence is built from TRBV30 and TRBJ1-5; a weak D assignment points to TRBD1 (6 bases agree). The origin of this receptor is an elderly man with acute or convalescent COVID-19. The sample was peripheral blood. The DNA reads as follows: TGTGCCTGGAGTGGAGGGGGTAGCCAGCCCCAGCATTTT. It encodes CAWSGGGSQPQHF.